The text below deals with one TCR beta chain. These data originate in a study of blood T cell repertoires in COVID-19. Clones were read by immunoSEQ multiplex PCR, and TCRdb kept only the in-frame ones, dropping some. The sample lists roughly 220,000 clones; 70% to 90% were seen once. The CDR3 has 14 amino acids. Germline values: CDR1 MDHEN, CDR2 SYDVKM. V lost 3 bases, J lost 3 bases, and 11 bases lay in between. This TCR came from a woman between 45 and 60 years old with acute COVID-19. Sample: PBMCs or T cells enriched from blood (not recorded which). The chain employs TRBV28 and TRBJ1-1, with D possibly matching TRBD1 (5 bases). CDR3 loop: CASSLVRVDTEAFF. The DNA for the CDR3 is TGTGCCAGCAGTTTGGTCAGGGTGGACACTGAAGCTTTCTTT.